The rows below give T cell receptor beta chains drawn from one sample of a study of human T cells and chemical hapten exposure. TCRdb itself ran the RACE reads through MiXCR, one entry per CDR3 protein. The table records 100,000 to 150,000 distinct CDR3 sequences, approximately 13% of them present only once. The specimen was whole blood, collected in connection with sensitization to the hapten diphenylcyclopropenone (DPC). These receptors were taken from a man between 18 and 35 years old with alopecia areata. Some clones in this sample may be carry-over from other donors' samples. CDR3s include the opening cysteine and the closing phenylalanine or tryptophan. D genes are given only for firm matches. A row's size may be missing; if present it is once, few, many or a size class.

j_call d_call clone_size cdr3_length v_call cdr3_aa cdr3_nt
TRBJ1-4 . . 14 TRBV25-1 CASSEYGEDEKLFF TGTGCCAGCAGTGAATATGGGGAGGATGAAAAACTGTTTTTT
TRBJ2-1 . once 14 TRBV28 CASSLLSSYNEQFF TGTGCCAGCAGTTTGCTCAGCTCCTACAATGAGCAGTTCTTC
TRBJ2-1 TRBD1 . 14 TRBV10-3 CAISEWQGANEQFF TGTGCCATCAGTGAGTGGCAGGGGGCTAATGAGCAGTTCTTC
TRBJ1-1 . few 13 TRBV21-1 CASSNEAGGSAFF TGTGCCAGCAGCAATGAGGCAGGCGGGTCAGCTTTCTTT
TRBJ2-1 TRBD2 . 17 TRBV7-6 CASSLGVAGGSYNEQFF TGTGCCAGCAGCTTAGGTGTAGCGGGGGGATCCTACAATGAGCAGTTCTTC
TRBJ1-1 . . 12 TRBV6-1 CASSAQGTEAFF TGTGCCAGCAGTGCGCAGGGAACTGAAGCTTTCTTT
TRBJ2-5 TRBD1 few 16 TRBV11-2 CASSYTGTGGPETQYF TGTGCCAGCAGCTATACCGGGACAGGGGGCCCAGAGACCCAGTACTTC
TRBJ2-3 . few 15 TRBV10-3 CAISAQGQRTDTQYF TGTGCCATCAGTGCCCAAGGACAGCGCACAGATACGCAGTATTTT
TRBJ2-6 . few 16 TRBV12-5 CASGLVFPSGANVLTF TGTGCTAGTGGTTTGGTCTTCCCGTCTGGGGCCAACGTCCTGACTTTC
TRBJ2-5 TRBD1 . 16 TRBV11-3 CASSSHRDRGQETQYF TGTGCCAGCAGCTCCCACCGGGACAGGGGACAAGAGACCCAGTACTTC
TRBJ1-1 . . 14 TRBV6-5 CASSYSGLVTEAFF TGTGCCAGCAGTTACTCCGGATTAGTCACTGAAGCTTTCTTT
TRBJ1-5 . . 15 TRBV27 CASSPGRFSNQPQHF TGTGCCAGCAGCCCTGGCCGGTTTAGCAATCAGCCCCAGCATTTT
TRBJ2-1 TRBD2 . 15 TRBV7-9 CASSISGGPYNEQFF TGTGCCAGCAGCATTAGCGGGGGGCCGTACAATGAGCAGTTCTTC
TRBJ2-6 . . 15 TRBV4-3 CASSQARVGANVLTF TGCGCCAGCAGCCAAGCCAGGGTAGGGGCCAACGTCCTGACTTTC
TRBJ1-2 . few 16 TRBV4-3 CASSQDFEGGLYGYTF TGCGCCAGCAGCCAAGATTTTGAAGGGGGGCTCTATGGCTACACCTTC
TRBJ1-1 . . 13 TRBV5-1 CASSLVGVTEAFF TGCGCCAGCAGCTTGGTGGGGGTCACTGAAGCTTTCTTT
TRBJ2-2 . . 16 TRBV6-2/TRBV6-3 CASGMCAGRYCGELFF TGTGCCAGCGGGATGTGTGCGGGCCGCTATTGTGGGGAGCTGTTTTTT
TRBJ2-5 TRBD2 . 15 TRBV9 CASSDVAGGKETQYF TGTGCCAGCAGCGACGTAGCGGGGGGCAAGGAGACCCAGTACTTC
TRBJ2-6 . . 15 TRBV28 CASSPGRSGANVLTF TGTGCCAGCAGTCCAGGACGATCAGGGGCCAACGTCCTGACTTTC
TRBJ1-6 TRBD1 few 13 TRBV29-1 CSARQGENSPLHF TGCAGCGCCCGACAGGGGGAGAATTCACCCCTCCACTTT
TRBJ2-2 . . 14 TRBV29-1 CSVAGGEKTGELFF TGCAGCGTTGCGGGCGGGGAAAAAACCGGGGAGCTGTTTTTT
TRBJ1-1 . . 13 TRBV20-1 CSANGGLGTEAFF TGCAGTGCTAACGGGGGCCTCGGTACTGAAGCTTTCTTT
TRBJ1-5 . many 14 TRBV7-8 CASSLAQSIGPQHF TGTGCCAGCAGCTTAGCACAGTCAATAGGGCCCCAGCATTTT
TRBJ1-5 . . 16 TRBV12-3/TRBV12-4 CASSRDLSRGNQPQHF TGTGCCAGCAGCCGGGATCTCTCTCGGGGCAATCAGCCCCAGCATTTT
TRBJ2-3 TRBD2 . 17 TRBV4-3 CASSQMVSGGATDTQYF TGCGCCAGCAGCCAGATGGTTAGCGGGGGAGCCACAGATACGCAGTATTTT
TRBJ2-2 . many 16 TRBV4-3 CASSQEVGGYTGELFF TGCGCCAGCAGCCAAGAAGTGGGGGGATACACCGGGGAGCTGTTTTTT
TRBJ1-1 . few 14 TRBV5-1 CASSSRAYDTEAFF TGCGCCAGCAGCTCCAGGGCCTACGACACTGAAGCTTTCTTT
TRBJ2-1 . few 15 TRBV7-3 CASSLDSASYNEQFF TGTGCCAGCAGCTTAGACAGCGCCTCCTACAATGAGCAGTTCTTC
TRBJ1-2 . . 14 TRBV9 CASSVGAAVYGYTF TGTGCCAGCAGCGTCGGGGCAGCGGTCTATGGCTACACCTTC